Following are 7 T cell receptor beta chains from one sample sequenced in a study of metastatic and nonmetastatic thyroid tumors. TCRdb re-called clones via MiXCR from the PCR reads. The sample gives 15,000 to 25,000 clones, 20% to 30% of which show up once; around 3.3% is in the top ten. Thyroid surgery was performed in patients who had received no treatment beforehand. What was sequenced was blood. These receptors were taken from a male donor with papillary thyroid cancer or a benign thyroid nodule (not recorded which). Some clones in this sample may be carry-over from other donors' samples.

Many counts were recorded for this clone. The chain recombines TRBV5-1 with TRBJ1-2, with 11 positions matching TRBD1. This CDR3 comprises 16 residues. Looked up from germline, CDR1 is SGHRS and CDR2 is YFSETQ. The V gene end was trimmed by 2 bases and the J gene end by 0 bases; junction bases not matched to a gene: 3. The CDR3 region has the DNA TGCGCCAGCAGCTTTGGACAGGGGGCCCCTAACTATGGCTACACCTTC. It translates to CASSFGQGAPNYGYTF. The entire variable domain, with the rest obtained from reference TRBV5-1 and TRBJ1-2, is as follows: KAGVTQTPRYLIKTRGQQVTLSCSPISGHRSVSWYQQTPGQGLQFLFEYFSETQRNKGNFPGRFSGRQFSNSRSEMNVSTLELGDSALYLCASSFGQGAPNYGYTFGSGTRLTVV.

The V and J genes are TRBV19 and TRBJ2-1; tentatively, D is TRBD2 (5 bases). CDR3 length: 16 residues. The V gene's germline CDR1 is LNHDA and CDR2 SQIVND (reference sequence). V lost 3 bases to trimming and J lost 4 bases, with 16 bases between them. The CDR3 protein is CASSIPLAARYNEQFF. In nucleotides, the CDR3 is TGTGCCAGTAGTATCCCCCTAGCAGCAAGATACAATGAGCAGTTCTTC. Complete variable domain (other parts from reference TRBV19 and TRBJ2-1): DGGITQSPKYLFRKEGQNVTLSCEQNLNHDAMYWYRQDPGQGLRLIYYSQIVNDFQKGDIAEGYSVSREKKESFPLTVTSAQKNPTAFYLCASSIPLAARYNEQFFGPGTRLTVL.

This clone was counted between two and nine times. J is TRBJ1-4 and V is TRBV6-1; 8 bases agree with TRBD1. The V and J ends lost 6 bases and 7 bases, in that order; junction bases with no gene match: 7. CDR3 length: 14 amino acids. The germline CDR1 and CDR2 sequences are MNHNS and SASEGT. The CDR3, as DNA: TGTGCCAGCAGGCGACAGGGGCGGGGTGAAAAACTGTTTTTT. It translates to CASRRQGRGEKLFF.

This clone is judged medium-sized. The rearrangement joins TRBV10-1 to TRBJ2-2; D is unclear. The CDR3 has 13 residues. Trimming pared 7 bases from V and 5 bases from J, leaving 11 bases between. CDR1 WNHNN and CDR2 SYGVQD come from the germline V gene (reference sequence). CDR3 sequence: CASKGQQTGELFF. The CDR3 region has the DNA TGCGCCAGCAAAGGCCAACAGACCGGGGAGCTGTTTTTT.

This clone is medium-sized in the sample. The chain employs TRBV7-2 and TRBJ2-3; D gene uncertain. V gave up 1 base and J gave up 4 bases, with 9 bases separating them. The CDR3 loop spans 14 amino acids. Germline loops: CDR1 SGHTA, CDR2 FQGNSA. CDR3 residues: CASSLGVLSDTQYF. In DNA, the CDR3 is TGTGCCAGCAGCTTAGGGGTCCTCTCAGATACGCAGTATTTT.

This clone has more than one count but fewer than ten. The CDR3 here is CASKALNYGYTF. The CDR3 region has the DNA TGTGCCAGCAAAGCGCTTAACTATGGCTACACCTTC. The rearrangement links TRBV6-1 to TRBJ1-2; D unclear. This CDR3 comprises 12 residues. Per the germline V gene, CDR1 is MNHNS and CDR2 is SASEGT. The V end lost 7 bases, the J end lost 1 base, and 7 bases lay between the germline ends.

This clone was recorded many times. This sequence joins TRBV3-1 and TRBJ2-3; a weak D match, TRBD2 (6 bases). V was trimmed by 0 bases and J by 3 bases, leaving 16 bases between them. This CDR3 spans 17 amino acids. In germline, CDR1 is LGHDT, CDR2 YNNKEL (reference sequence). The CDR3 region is CASSQDVGGRFTDTQYF. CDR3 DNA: TGTGCCAGCAGCCAAGATGTTGGAGGGCGTTTTACAGATACGCAGTATTTT.